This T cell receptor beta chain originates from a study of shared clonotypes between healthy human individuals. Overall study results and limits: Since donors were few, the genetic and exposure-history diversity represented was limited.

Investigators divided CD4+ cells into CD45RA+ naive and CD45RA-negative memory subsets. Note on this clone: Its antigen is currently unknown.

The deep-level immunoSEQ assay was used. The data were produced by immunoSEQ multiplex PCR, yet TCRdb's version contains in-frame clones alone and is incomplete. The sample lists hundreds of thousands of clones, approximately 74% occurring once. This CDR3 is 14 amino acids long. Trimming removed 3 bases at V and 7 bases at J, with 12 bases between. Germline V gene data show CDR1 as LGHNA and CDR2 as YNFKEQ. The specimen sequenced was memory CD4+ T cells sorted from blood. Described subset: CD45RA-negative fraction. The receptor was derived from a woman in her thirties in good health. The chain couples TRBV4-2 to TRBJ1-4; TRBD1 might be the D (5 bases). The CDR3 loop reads CASSQLGGIEKLFF. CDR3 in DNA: TGTGCCAGCAGCCAGCTGGGGGGTATTGAAAAACTGTTTTTT.